Sequencing of this TCR beta chain was carried out in a study of identical twins. Study-level results: Twin-shared out-of-frame alpha sequences were enriched for low generation probability.

In regard to this clonotype: The antigen remains unidentified.

Every one of the donors was a healthy Caucasian. Trimming cost V 4 bases and J 4 bases; bases outside gene matches: 8. The CDR3 loop spans 14 amino acids. Germline V CDR1 and CDR2: DFQATT, SNEGSKA (reference sequence). TCRdb re-derived calls from the 5' RACE reads in MiXCR, one entry per CDR3 protein. Of approximately 500,000 distinct CDR3 sequences in the sample, 20% to 25% were seen once. The same specimen was also included in a second study, on T cells expressing NK-cell markers. This second study notes: The CD3+CD56-NKG2C+ fraction was also led by these clonotypes in several donors. Whether expanded NKG2C+ T cell clones were HCMV specific stayed uncertain.

V is TRBV20-1 and J is TRBJ2-3; TRBD2 agrees at 7 bases. The sequencing sample was made of CD4+ T cells sorted from blood. This TCR derives from a woman under 30 in good health. The DNA for the CDR3 is TGCAGTGCTACTACGGCGGGGAGGGCAGATACGCAGTATTTT. The encoded protein is CSATTAGRADTQYF.